This T cell receptor (beta chain) emerged from a study of lymphopenia after photon versus proton radiotherapy. Study-level findings and limits: Oligoclonal CD8+ Temra expansion after nadir drove photon patients' diversity drop. Better survival with proton therapy was suggested as possible, not demonstrated. In patients who died, overall survival fell as post-nadir TCR diversity dropped more. Relative stability marked proton patients; photon patients lost diversity and naive cells.

TCRdb's copy holds only in-frame clones and misses some; the assay was immunoSEQ multiplex PCR. The sample lists 17,000 or so clones, about 79% seen once, with 20% to 25% in the top ten. Worth noting for this clone: Its antigen remains unidentified.

V was pared by 3 bases and J by 3 bases, with 5 bases of the junction left unmatched. This CDR3 comprises 15 residues. CDR1 SGHTA and CDR2 FQGNSA come from the germline V gene. This receptor was obtained from a man in his sixties or seventies with pancreatic cancer. The specimen was peripheral blood, collected from a patient treated with proton-based radiotherapy. The J gene is TRBJ2-7, the V gene TRBV7-2; the match to TRBD1 covers 10 bases. The CDR3 is CASSFGQGVGYEQYF. The DNA for the CDR3 is TGTGCCAGCAGCTTTGGACAGGGGGTTGGCTACGAGCAGTACTTC.